This T cell receptor (beta chain) was captured in a study of blood T cells in healthy people across ages. Study-level findings and limits: Naive CD4+ cell counts and diversity both ran higher in long-lived than in aged donors.

This clonotype has a count of ten or more. Its antigen is unknown. For the second PCR, which ran for about 6 to 11 cycles, a sample-barcoded 5' primer and a J-beta primer mix were used. In TCRdb, the 5' RACE reads were re-called with MiXCR into one record per CDR3 protein. The sample includes about 630,000 distinct CDR3 sequences, around 20% seen only once; the top ten take 3.5% to 4%. J was trimmed by 3 bases and V by 7 bases; bases with no gene match: 7. Germline CDR1 reads SGDLS; CDR2 reads YYNGEE. This CDR3 comprises 14 residues. The sequence came from a man aged 65-85 years in good health. V usage is TRBV9 and J usage is TRBJ1-5; TRBD1 matches at 7 bases. Input material: blood. The CDR3: CASSGQDPNQPQHF. The DNA for the CDR3 is TGTGCCAGCTCAGGACAGGATCCCAATCAGCCCCAGCATTTT.